The 15 T cell receptor beta chains given below trace back to one sample, sequenced in a study of identical twins. TCRdb re-analysed the 5' RACE reads in MiXCR, keeping a single row per CDR3 protein. The repertoire consists of roughly 1,500,000 distinct CDR3 sequences, with about 30% occurring once and the leading ten covering 0.25% to 0.3%. The sequencing input was cord blood. The receptors come from a newborn girl in good health.

The CDR3 loop is CASSMTSGSPYNEQFF. The DNA of the CDR3 is TGTGCCAGCAGTATGACTAGCGGGAGCCCCTACAATGAGCAGTTCTTC. The chain has TRBV2 and TRBJ2-1; 12 nucleotides agree with TRBD2. Unmatched junction bases numbered 4, after V lost 5 bases and J lost 2 bases. The CDR3 contains 16 residues. CDR1 SNHLY and CDR2 FYNNEI come from the germline V gene.

This clonotype has only a few counts. The chain employs TRBV18 and TRBJ1-5, with 9 bases that match TRBD1. This CDR3 has 16 residues. In germline, CDR1 is KGHSH, CDR2 LQKENI. Trimming cost V 8 bases and J 0 bases; bases outside gene matches: 8. CDR3 sequence reads: CASSPGQGDSNQPQHF. The DNA of the CDR3 is TGTGCCAGCAGCCCGGGACAGGGAGATAGCAATCAGCCCCAGCATTTT. The whole variable domain, remainder taken from reference TRBV18 and TRBJ1-5, is NAGVMQNPRHLVRRRGQEARLRCSPMKGHSHVYWYRQLPEEGLKFMVYLQKENIIDESGMPKERFSAEFPKEGPSILRIQQVVRGDSAAYFCASSPGQGDSNQPQHFGDGTRLSIL.

The sample holds a few counts of this clonotype. The gene calls are TRBV5-1 and TRBJ2-6, with D unresolved. Germline assignment: CDR1 SGHRS and CDR2 YFSETQ. Between the trimmed V and J ends, which lost 4 bases and 2 bases, there was a span of 13 bases. The CDR3 is made up of 16 amino acids. CDR3 sequence: CASSPQTATGANVLTF. The DNA for the CDR3 is TGCGCCAGCAGCCCGCAGACGGCTACTGGGGCCAACGTCCTGACTTTC.

The table lists this clonotype with a few counts. The chain has TRBV9 and TRBJ2-4, with D possibly matching TRBD2 (5 bases). The end of the DNA fits TRBJ2-5 better, so the J call may be wrong. Germline V lookup: CDR1 SGDLS, CDR2 YYNGEE. The CDR3 spans 15 residues. CDR3 in DNA: TGTGCCAGCAGCGTAGGAGGGTCGGGACAAGAGACCCAGTACTTC. This gives the protein CASSVGGSGQETQYF.

This clonotype appeared a few times. The V call is TRBV6-4, the J call TRBJ2-3; 14 nucleotides agree with TRBD2. The CDR3 has 15 residues. V dropped 8 bases and J dropped 5; count of bases not matched to a gene: 6. Per germline, CDR1 MRHNA and CDR2 SNTAGT. CDR3 sequence reads: CASWGLAGVEDTQYF. The CDR3 DNA is TGTGCCAGCTGGGGACTAGCGGGAGTAGAAGATACGCAGTATTTT.

This clonotype was picked up a small number of times. The chain is built from TRBV2 and TRBJ1-2; TRBD1 is a possible D gene (5 bases). The V gene's germline CDR1 is SNHLY and CDR2 FYNNEI. Trimming stripped 3 bases from V and 8 bases from J, with 22 bases between. CDR3 length: 16 residues. CDR3 DNA: TGTGCCAGCAGTGACCGAGGACGACGGGCAGGGAGCGGCTACACCTTC. The encoded protein is CASSDRGRRAGSGYTF. Looking up the rest from reference TRBV2 and TRBJ1-2 gives the full variable domain: EPEVTQTPSHQVTQMGQEVILRCVPISNHLYFYWYRQILGQKVEFLVSFYNNEISEKSEIFDDQFSVERPDGSNFTLKIRSTKLEDSAMYFCASSDRGRRAGSGYTFGSGTRLTVV.

This chain joins TRBV10-3 and TRBJ1-2, with 9 positions matching TRBD1. The germline V gene has CDR1 ENHRY and CDR2 SYGVKD. J was trimmed by 7 bases and V by 4 bases; bases with no gene match: 7. The CDR3 totals 14 residues. In DNA, the CDR3 is TGTGCCATCAGTGGCCGGGACAGGGACGGTGGCTACACCTTC. It codes for CAISGRDRDGGYTF.

The chain joins TRBV5-1 to TRBJ2-4; TRBD1 matches at 12 bases. Losses at the gene ends were 3 bases for V and 13 bases for J; bases not matched to a gene: 20. Germline V lookup: CDR1 SGHRS, CDR2 YFSETQ. CDR3 size: 18 residues. The CDR3 region is CASSSLPSGTGGYNEQYF. CDR3 nucleotide sequence: TGCGCCAGCAGCTCTCTCCCTTCCGGGACAGGGGGCTACAATGAGCAGTACTTC.

The chain has TRBV20-1 and TRBJ1-5, with D tentatively TRBD1 (5 bases). Trimming left V 6 bases short and J 4 bases short, with 22 bases between. Germline loops: CDR1 DFQATT, CDR2 SNEGSKA (reference sequence). The CDR3 runs 16 residues. The CDR3 region is CSAPPGRGSRNQPQHF. As DNA, the CDR3 is TGCAGTGCCCCGCCTGGGCGGGGGTCAAGGAATCAGCCCCAGCATTTT.

The chain links TRBV29-1 to TRBJ2-1; a weak D match, TRBD2 (5 bases). This CDR3 comprises 15 residues. V shed 7 bases and J shed 3 bases, with 19 bases lying between them. Per germline, CDR1 SQVTM and CDR2 ANQGSEA. CDR3 nucleotide sequence: TGCAGCGCAGAGGGCTCCTCTTGGGACTACAATGAGCAGTTCTTC. Translated: CSAEGSSWDYNEQFF.

The sample holds many counts of this clonotype. The CDR3 is CASIRSGLAKNIQYF. The CDR3 DNA reads as TGTGCCAGCATACGTAGTGGACTAGCCAAAAACATTCAGTACTTC. This chain links TRBV12-3 or TRBV12-4 with TRBJ2-4, with D maybe TRBD2 (5 bases). The CDR3 length is 15 residues. The V gene lost 7 bases and the J gene lost 0 bases, with 13 bases spanning the gap.

Comment on this clonotype: One end of the junction is discordant with germline, which a read error may explain. The chain employs TRBV4-2 and TRBJ2-3; 10 bases are shared with TRBD2. Germline assignment: CDR1 LGHNA and CDR2 YNFKEQ. CDR3 length: 20 residues. The CDR3 region has the DNA TGTGCCAGTAGCCAAGTGGGGAGTGTAGCGGGAGGCCTGAGCACAGATACGCAGTATTTT. Translation: CASSQVGSVAGGLSTDTQYF.

This clonotype has more than one count but fewer than ten. A much larger clone lies a single base off, so this may be a read error. The CDR3 spells CAISEDINYGYTF. CDR3 DNA sequence: TGTGCCATCAGTGAGGACATTAACTATGGCTACACCTTC. This chain links TRBV10-3 with TRBJ1-2; D is undetermined. The CDR3 length is 13 residues. V was trimmed by 2 bases and J by 1 base, leaving 5 bases between them. Germline loops: CDR1 ENHRY, CDR2 SYGVKD.

The chain carries TRBV12-3 or TRBV12-4 and TRBJ2-6; D could derive from TRBD1 or TRBD2 (5 bases each). This CDR3 spans 18 amino acids. V lost 7 bases and J lost 0, with 19 bases in between. The CDR3 reads CASTTKRRDLSGANVLTF. The CDR3 nucleotides read TGTGCCAGCACAACCAAGCGTCGGGACCTCTCTGGGGCCAACGTCCTGACTTTC.

The table lists this clonotype with many counts. The chain combines TRBV7-9 with TRBJ2-1; D gene ambiguous. This CDR3 contains 14 residues. Germline V CDR1 and CDR2: SEHNR, FQNEAQ (reference sequence). V gave up 6 bases and J gave up 1 base, with 10 bases separating them. CDR3 amino acids: CASSLSASYNEQFF. The CDR3 DNA is TGTGCCAGCAGTCTTTCGGCTTCCTACAATGAGCAGTTCTTC.